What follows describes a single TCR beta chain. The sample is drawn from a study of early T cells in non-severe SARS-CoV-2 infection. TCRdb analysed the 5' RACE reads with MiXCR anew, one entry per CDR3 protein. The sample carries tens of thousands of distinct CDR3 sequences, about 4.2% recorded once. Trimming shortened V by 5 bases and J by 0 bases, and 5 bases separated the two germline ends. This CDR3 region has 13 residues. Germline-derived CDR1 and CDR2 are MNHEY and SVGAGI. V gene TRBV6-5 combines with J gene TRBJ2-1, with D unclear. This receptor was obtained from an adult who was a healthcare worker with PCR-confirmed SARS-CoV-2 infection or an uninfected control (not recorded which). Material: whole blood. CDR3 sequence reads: CASSPNSYNEQFF. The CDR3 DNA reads TGTGCCAGCAGTCCGAACTCCTACAATGAGCAGTTCTTC.